The present entry profiles one T cell receptor (beta chain) with its context. Its specificity is not known. Naive-designated CD8 cells lacked CD45RO, were positively enriched for CCR7, and omitted terminally differentiated effector memory CD45RA+ cells. The data are from a study of shared clonotypes between healthy human individuals. Study overall: Each donor had three CD4 naive, three CD4 memory, two CD8 naive and one CD8 memory plate.

Study outcomes and limitations: What rarefaction showed was incomplete sorted-subset sequencing despite large depth.

The method was immunoSEQ multiplex PCR; TCRdb's version includes in-frame clones alone and lacks a portion of them. Of approximately 1.9 million clones detected, approximately 92% appear once; the ten largest clones hold about 1.6%. V was pared by 2 bases and J by 5 bases, with 15 bases between. This CDR3 has 15 amino acids. The V gene's germline CDR1 is MDHEN and CDR2 SYDVKM. The V and J genes are TRBV28 and TRBJ1-1, with a possible D match to TRBD1 (6 bases). The sequenced sample consisted of naive CD8+ T cells from PBMCs. The origin of this receptor is a man younger than 30 in good health. Some clones in this sample may be carry-over from other donors' samples. CDR3 DNA sequence: TGTGCCAGCAGTTTAGTGAGGGGGGCTCGGACTGAAGCTTTCTTT. As protein: CASSLVRGARTEAFF.